Described below is a single TCR beta chain sequence and its context. The study recruited people aged roughly 18 to 100 years across approximately 23 US areas. The repertoire was sequenced with immunoSEQ multiplex PCR; TCRdb's copy has only in-frame clones and lacks some. The sample lists 150,000 to 200,000 clones, 70% to 85% seen once, with roughly 15% in the top ten. The V gene lost 5 bases and the J gene lost 0 bases, with 6 bases spanning the gap. The CDR3 contains 13 residues. Germline V CDR1 and CDR2: SGHNT, YENEEA. This specimen comes from a study of blood T cell repertoires in COVID-19. The overall study: COVID-19 samples from acute and convalescent phases originated in the United States, Italy and Spain.

This rearrangement joins TRBV11-3 to TRBJ2-3; D is ambiguous. What was sequenced was PBMCs or T cells enriched from blood (not recorded which). This receptor was obtained from a man aged 45 to 65 who had recovered from COVID-19. CDR3 coding DNA: TGTGCCAGCAGCGAGACTAGCACAGATACGCAGTATTTT. Its translation: CASSETSTDTQYF.